The 5 T cell receptor beta chains listed next were all sequenced from one sample in a study of T cell responses to AZD1222 COVID-19 vaccine. The protocol was immunoSEQ multiplex PCR, while the TCRdb copy is restricted to in-frame clones and leaves out a portion. The sample comprises some 100,000 clones, about 83% of which are singletons, and roughly an eighth rests with the top ten. Specimen: peripheral blood, collected on day 0 of AZD1222 vaccination. These receptors all stem from an adult in good health.

This chain links TRBV28 with TRBJ2-7, with D uncertain. The V gene lost 3 bases and the J gene lost 3 bases, with 9 bases spanning the gap. The CDR3 loop spans 13 amino acids. Germline V gives CDR1 MDHEN, CDR2 SYDVKM. The CDR3 nucleotides are TGTGCCAGCAGTTTGGGCAGAATCTACGAGCAGTACTTC. Residues: CASSLGRIYEQYF.

V usage is TRBV10-3 and J usage is TRBJ1-2; D is possibly TRBD1 (6 bases). This CDR3 spans 15 amino acids. CDR1 is ENHRY and CDR2 is SYGVKD in the germline V gene. V lost 2 bases and J lost 7, with 17 bases in between. DNA of the CDR3: TGTGCCATCAGTGAGGGGCGGGGGCAGGCCTCTGGCTACACCTTC. Protein product: CAISEGRGQASGYTF.

The chain joins TRBV11-1 to TRBJ1-1; D gene uncertain. Per the germline V gene, CDR1 is SGHAT and CDR2 is FQDESV (reference sequence). Trimming left V 5 bases short and J 5 bases short, with 15 bases between. CDR3 length equals 14 residues. The CDR3 is CASSPSWGSTEAFF. CDR3 in DNA: TGTGCCAGCAGCCCTTCATGGGGATCGACTGAAGCTTTCTTT.

The chain carries TRBV6-2 or TRBV6-3 and TRBJ2-3, with TRBD2 matching over 10 bases. Germline lookup yields CDR1 MNHEY and CDR2 SVGEGT. The CDR3 has 16 residues. Losses at the gene ends were 5 bases for V and 7 bases for J; bases not matched to a gene: 12. The CDR3 loop is CASSTLAGGGENTQYF. In DNA form, the CDR3 reads TGTGCCAGCAGTACCTTAGCGGGAGGCGGCGAGAATACGCAGTATTTT.

This clone appeared once. The chain is built from TRBV28 and TRBJ1-1, with TRBD1 matching over 8 bases. The CDR3 has 13 amino acids. The ends lost 8 bases at V and 8 bases at J; junction bases unmatched: 10. Germline V lookup: CDR1 MDHEN, CDR2 SYDVKM. This CDR3 reads CASLGQGRTEAFF. For the CDR3, the DNA is TGTGCCAGCCTCGGACAGGGACGTACCGAAGCTTTCTTT.